This is a list of T cell receptor beta chains from one sample in a study of neoadjuvant anti-PD-1 for oral cavity cancer. Using immunoSEQ multiplex PCR, the repertoire was profiled, and TCRdb retains in-frame clones only, with some absent. The sample records 11,000 to 15,000 clones, roughly three quarters being singletons. The starting material was PBMCs, obtained after nivolumab (anti-PD-1) treatment. The receptors stem from a person aged 35 to 85 with oral cavity squamous cell carcinoma. The CDR3 runs from the conserved cysteine through the conserved F or W. The D gene is left open where the match is weak. Where a row states a size, it is once, few, many or the class of an expanded clone; other rows omit it.

>TRBJ2-7|.|TRBV5-1|.
CASSSGHRYEQYF
TGCGCCAGCAGCTCGGGACACCGCTACGAGCAGTACTTC
>TRBJ2-2|few|TRBV10-3|.
CAITPQITTGELFF
TGTGCCATCACGCCCCAGATCACTACCGGGGAGCTGTTTTTT
>TRBJ1-1|.|TRBV25-1|.
CASSDGMGNTEAFF
TGTGCCAGCAGTGATGGTATGGGGAACACTGAAGCTTTCTTT
>TRBJ2-5|.|TRBV7-6|TRBD2
CASSLWASGGSRETQYF
TGTGCCAGCAGCTTATGGGCTAGCGGGGGGAGTCGGGAGACCCAGTACTTC
>TRBJ2-1|.|TRBV5-1|TRBD2
CASSLEPSGGYSYNEQFF
TGCGCCAGCAGCTTGGAGCCTAGCGGGGGGTACTCCTACAATGAGCAGTTCTTC
>TRBJ1-2|.|TRBV28|.
CASSSPLRDKPYKNYGYTF
TGTGCCAGCAGTTCACCGCTCAGGGACAAGCCTTATAAGAACTATGGCTACACCTTC
>TRBJ1-5|.|TRBV28|.
CASSLGSQPQHF
TGTGCCAGCAGTTTGGGGAGCCAGCCCCAGCATTTT
>TRBJ2-7|.|TRBV5-4|TRBD2
CASSLGGSGRDSEQYF
TGTGCCAGCAGCTTGGGGGGTAGCGGGAGGGACAGCGAGCAGTACTTC
>TRBJ2-1|.|TRBV7-8|.
CASSLAQGNEQFF
TGTGCCAGCAGCTTAGCTCAGGGGAATGAGCAGTTCTTC
>TRBJ1-5|once|TRBV5-8|.
CASSLEAAGEYNQPQHF
TGTGCCAGCAGCTTGGAGGCCGCGGGGGAGTACAATCAGCCCCAGCATTTT
>TRBJ1-1|.|TRBV30|.
CAWSRSAEAFF
TGTGCCTGGAGTAGGTCGGCAGAAGCTTTCTTT
>TRBJ1-4|.|TRBV7-2|.
CASSLGQREKLFF
TGTGCCAGCAGCTTAGGACAGCGTGAAAAACTGTTTTTT
>TRBJ2-1|once|TRBV9|TRBD2
CASSSSPTSGRTNEQFF
TGTGCCAGCAGCTCCAGCCCAACTAGCGGGAGGACCAATGAGCAGTTCTTC
>TRBJ2-1|few|TRBV7-9|.
CASSFPPGDYNEQFF
TGTGCCAGCAGCTTCCCCCCGGGGGATTACAATGAGCAGTTCTTC
>TRBJ2-3|.|TRBV6-1|TRBD2
CASSGVAGSTDTQYF
TGTGCCAGCAGCGGAGTAGCGGGGAGCACAGATACGCAGTATTTT
>TRBJ1-1|.|TRBV9|TRBD1
CASSVGTGLSEAFF
TGTGCCAGCAGCGTAGGGACAGGGCTAAGTGAAGCTTTCTTT
>TRBJ1-2|.|TRBV5-6|.
CASSLGGANYGYTF
TGTGCCAGCAGCTTGGGGGGTGCTAACTATGGCTACACCTTC
>TRBJ1-6|.|TRBV7-3|.
CASSLTGQNNSPLHF
TGTGCCAGCAGCTTAACTGGACAGAACAATTCACCCCTCCACTTT
>TRBJ2-7|once|TRBV11-2|TRBD1
CASSFPGQGYEQYF
TGTGCCAGCAGCTTCCCGGGACAGGGGTACGAGCAGTACTTC
>TRBJ1-5|.|TRBV6-6|.
CASSYGGEPAGQPQHF
TGTGCCAGCAGTTACGGAGGGGAACCCGCCGGCCAGCCCCAGCATTTT
>TRBJ2-7|few|TRBV4-2|TRBD1
CASSRNAGGASLAYEQYF
TGTGCCAGCAGCCGTAACGCAGGGGGCGCGTCATTGGCCTACGAGCAGTACTTC
>TRBJ2-2|once|TRBV7-7|.
CASSLGTPYTGELFF
TGTGCCAGCAGCTTAGGGACCCCTTACACCGGGGAGCTGTTTTTT
>TRBJ2-1|.|TRBV2|.
CASRQRGQEQFF
TGTGCCAGCAGGCAAAGGGGTCAGGAGCAGTTCTTC
>TRBJ2-5|once|TRBV13|.
CASSPRRKETQYF
TGTGCCAGCAGCCCCCGAAGGAAAGAGACCCAGTACTTC
>TRBJ2-7|few|TRBV13|TRBD2
CASSFHVAGIYEQYF
TGTGCCAGCAGCTTCCATGTAGCGGGAATCTACGAGCAGTACTTC
>TRBJ2-2|few|TRBV7-3|TRBD2
CASSSRAGTRNTGELFF
TGTGCCAGCAGCTCGAGGGCCGGGACTAGGAACACCGGGGAGCTGTTTTTT
>TRBJ1-5|.|TRBV10-3|TRBD1
CAISARDSSNQPQHF
TGTGCCATCAGTGCTAGGGACAGTAGCAATCAGCCCCAGCATTTT
>TRBJ2-2|.|TRBV11-1|.
CASSLSEGTTGELFF
TGTGCCAGCAGCTTGTCCGAGGGGACCACCGGGGAGCTGTTTTTT
>TRBJ1-5|once|TRBV5-5|.
CASSFGSVSNQPQHF
TGTGCCAGCAGCTTTGGCTCTGTTAGCAATCAGCCCCAGCATTTT
>TRBJ1-1|.|TRBV5-1|TRBD1
CASSSTGTGGDTEAFF
TGCGCCAGCAGCTCTACCGGGACAGGGGGTGACACTGAAGCTTTCTTT
>TRBJ2-1|.|TRBV5-7|TRBD2
CASSLYWREGLSYNEQFF
TGTGCCAGCAGCTTGTATTGGCGGGAGGGCCTCTCCTACAATGAGCAGTTCTTC
>TRBJ1-1|.|TRBV7-9|.
CASSLAHPKTAEAFF
TGTGCCAGCAGCTTAGCGCACCCAAAGACGGCTGAAGCTTTCTTT
>TRBJ1-1|.|TRBV7-9|.
CASSADSLEAFF
TGTGCCAGCAGCGCTGACTCACTTGAAGCTTTCTTT
>TRBJ2-1|.|TRBV29-1|.
CSVEVGRYSSYNEQFF
TGCAGCGTTGAGGTAGGGCGGTACAGCTCCTACAATGAGCAGTTCTTC
>TRBJ1-1|.|TRBV4-1|.
CASRQNHMGLNTEAFF
TGCGCCAGCAGACAAAATCACATGGGGTTGAACACTGAAGCTTTCTTT
>TRBJ2-3|.|TRBV7-2|.
CASSPGLVTDTQYF
TGTGCCAGCAGCCCCGGACTTGTCACAGATACGCAGTATTTT
>TRBJ2-7|.|TRBV7-8|TRBD2
CASSHAGTSGNNEQYF
TGTGCCAGCAGCCATGCCGGGACTAGCGGGAACAACGAGCAGTACTTC
>TRBJ1-5|few|TRBV19|.
CASSLVPRVVSNQPQHF
TGTGCCAGTAGCCTCGTCCCCCGTGTGGTGAGCAATCAGCCCCAGCATTTT
>TRBJ2-1|once|TRBV30|.
CAWSKGGAYNEQFF
TGTGCCTGGAGTAAGGGGGGGGCCTACAATGAGCAGTTCTTC
>TRBJ1-2|few|TRBV6-5|.
CASSSSGYGYTF
TGTGCCAGCAGTTCCTCAGGGTATGGCTACACCTTC
>TRBJ2-2|.|TRBV13|.
CASSLGLFYHTGELFF
TGTGCCAGCAGCTTAGGTCTATTCTACCACACCGGGGAGCTGTTTTTT
>TRBJ1-1|once|TRBV9|.
CASSVEAHGTEAFF
TGTGCCAGCAGCGTAGAGGCTCATGGCACTGAAGCTTTCTTT
>TRBJ1-1|once|TRBV6-5|.
CASSPFGDTEAFF
TGTGCCAGCAGTCCCTTCGGGGACACTGAAGCTTTCTTT
>TRBJ2-2|once|TRBV5-6|.
CASSLGPNTGELFF
TGTGCCAGCAGCTTGGGGCCGAACACCGGGGAGCTGTTTTTT
>TRBJ2-2|.|TRBV9|.
CASSVRASNTGELFF
TGTGCCAGCAGCGTAAGGGCCAGCAACACCGGGGAGCTGTTTTTT
>TRBJ2-7|.|TRBV6-1|TRBD1
CASRGQGIRYEQYF
TGTGCCAGCAGAGGACAGGGGATACGCTACGAGCAGTACTTC
>TRBJ2-2|.|TRBV11-2|TRBD1
CASSLALGQGGSGELFF
TGTGCCAGCAGCTTAGCTTTGGGACAGGGGGGTTCCGGGGAGCTGTTTTTT
>TRBJ2-7|.|TRBV28|.
CASSLGTAVSYEQYF
TGTGCCAGCAGTTTAGGGACGGCGGTCTCCTACGAGCAGTACTTC
>TRBJ2-2|.|TRBV5-4|TRBD1
CASSSTGGYTGELFF
TGTGCCAGCAGCTCGACAGGGGGTTATACCGGGGAGCTGTTTTTT
>TRBJ2-1|.|TRBV27|.
CASSFPSLGEQFF
TGTGCCAGCAGTTTCCCCTCTCTTGGGGAGCAGTTCTTC
>TRBJ1-2|.|TRBV10-3|.
CAISESAVVNGYTF
TGTGCCATCAGTGAGTCGGCGGTAGTAAATGGCTACACCTTC
>TRBJ1-6|.|TRBV7-9|TRBD1
CASSWDRDNSPLHF
TGTGCCAGCAGCTGGGACAGGGACAATTCACCCCTCCACTTT
>TRBJ2-5|.|TRBV6-1|TRBD1
CASSEAQGQETQYF
TGTGCCAGCAGTGAAGCACAGGGGCAAGAGACCCAGTACTTC
>TRBJ2-2|.|TRBV2|.
CASRLTGNTGELFF
TGTGCCAGCAGATTGACAGGGAACACCGGGGAGCTGTTTTTT
>TRBJ2-3|.|TRBV9|.
CASSVSARTDTQYF
TGTGCCAGCAGCGTTAGCGCCAGGACAGATACGCAGTATTTT